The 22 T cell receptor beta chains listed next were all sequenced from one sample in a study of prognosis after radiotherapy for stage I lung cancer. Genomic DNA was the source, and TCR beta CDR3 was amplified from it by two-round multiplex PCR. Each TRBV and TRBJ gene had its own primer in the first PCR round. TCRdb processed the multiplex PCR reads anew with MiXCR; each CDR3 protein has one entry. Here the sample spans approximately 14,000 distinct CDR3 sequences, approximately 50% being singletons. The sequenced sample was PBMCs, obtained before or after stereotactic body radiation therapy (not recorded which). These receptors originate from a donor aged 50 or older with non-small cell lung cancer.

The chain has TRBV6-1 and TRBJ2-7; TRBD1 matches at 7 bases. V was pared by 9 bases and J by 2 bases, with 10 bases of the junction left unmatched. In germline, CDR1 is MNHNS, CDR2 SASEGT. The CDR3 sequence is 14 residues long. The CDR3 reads CASQHGQGAYEQYF. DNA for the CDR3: TGTGCCAGTCAGCATGGGCAGGGGGCCTACGAGCAGTACTTC.

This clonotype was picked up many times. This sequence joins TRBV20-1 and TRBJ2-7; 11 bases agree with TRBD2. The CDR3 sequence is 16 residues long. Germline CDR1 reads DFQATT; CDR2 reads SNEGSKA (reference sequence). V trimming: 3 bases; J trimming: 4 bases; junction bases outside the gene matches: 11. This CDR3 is CSASPTTSGSGYEQYF. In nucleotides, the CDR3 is TGCAGTGCTAGCCCAACCACTAGCGGGAGCGGATACGAGCAGTACTTC.

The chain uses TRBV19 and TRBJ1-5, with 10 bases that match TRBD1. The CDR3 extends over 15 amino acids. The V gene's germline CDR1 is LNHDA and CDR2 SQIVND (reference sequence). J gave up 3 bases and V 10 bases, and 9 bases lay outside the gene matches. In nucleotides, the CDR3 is TGTGCCACCCAGTCCGGGACAGGGGTCAATCAGCCCCAGCATTTT. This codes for CATQSGTGVNQPQHF. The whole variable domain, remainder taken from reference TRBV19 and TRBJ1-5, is DGGITQSPKYLFRKEGQNVTLSCEQNLNHDAMYWYRQDPGQGLRLIYYSQIVNDFQKGDIAEGYSVSREKKESFPLTVTSAQKNPTAFYLCATQSGTGVNQPQHFGDGTRLSIL.

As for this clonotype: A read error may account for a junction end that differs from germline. The CDR3 spells CASSDLHRPSKTGELFF. The DNA of the CDR3 is TGTGCCAGCAGTGACCTCCACAGGCCATCGAAAACCGGGGAGCTGTTTTTT. The chain uses TRBV2 and TRBJ2-2; a possible D gene is TRBD1 (5 bases). CDR1 is SNHLY and CDR2 is FYNNEI in the germline V gene. The CDR3 contains 17 residues.

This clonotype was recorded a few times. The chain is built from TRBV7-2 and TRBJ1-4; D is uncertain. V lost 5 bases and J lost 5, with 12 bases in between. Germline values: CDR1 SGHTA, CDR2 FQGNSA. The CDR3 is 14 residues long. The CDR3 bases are TGTGCCAGCAGCCCCGGACCGGGGAATGAAAAACTGTTTTTT. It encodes CASSPGPGNEKLFF.

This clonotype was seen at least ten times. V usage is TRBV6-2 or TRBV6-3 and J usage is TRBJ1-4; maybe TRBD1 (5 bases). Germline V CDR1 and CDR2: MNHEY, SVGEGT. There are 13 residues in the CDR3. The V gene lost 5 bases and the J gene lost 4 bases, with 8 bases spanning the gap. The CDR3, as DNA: TGTGCCAGCAGTACAGGTCGTAATGAAAAACTGTTTTTT. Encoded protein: CASSTGRNEKLFF.

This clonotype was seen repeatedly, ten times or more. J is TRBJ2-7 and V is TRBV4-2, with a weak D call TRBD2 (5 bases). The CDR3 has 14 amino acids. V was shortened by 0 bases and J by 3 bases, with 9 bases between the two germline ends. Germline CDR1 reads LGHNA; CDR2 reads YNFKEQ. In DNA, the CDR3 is TGTGCCAGCAGCCAAGAGGACCGGGGCTACGAGCAGTACTTC. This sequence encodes CASSQEDRGYEQYF.

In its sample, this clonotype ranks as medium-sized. The CDR3 sequence is CASSLGGRQGAFF. The CDR3 nucleotides are TGTGCCAGCAGCTTAGGGGGACGCCAGGGAGCTTTCTTT. V and J are TRBV7-8 and TRBJ1-1; possible D gene TRBD1, 5 bases. Trimming shortened V by 1 base and J by 10 bases, and 13 bases separated the two germline ends. The CDR3 has 13 amino acids. Germline loops: CDR1 SGHVS, CDR2 FQNEAQ. The variable domain in full, completed from reference TRBV7-8 and TRBJ1-1, reads GAGVSQSPRYKVAKRGQDVALRCDPISGHVSLFWYQQALGQGPEFLTYFQNEAQLDKSGLPSDRFFAERPEGSVSTLKIQRTQQEDSAVYLCASSLGGRQGAFFGQGTRLTVV.

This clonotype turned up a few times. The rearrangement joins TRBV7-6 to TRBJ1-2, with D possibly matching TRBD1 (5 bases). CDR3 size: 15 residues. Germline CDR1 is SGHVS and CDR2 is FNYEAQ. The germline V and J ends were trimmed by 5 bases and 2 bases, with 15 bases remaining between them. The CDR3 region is CASSPTVHPNYGYTF. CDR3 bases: TGTGCCAGCAGCCCGACAGTACATCCCAACTATGGCTACACCTTC.

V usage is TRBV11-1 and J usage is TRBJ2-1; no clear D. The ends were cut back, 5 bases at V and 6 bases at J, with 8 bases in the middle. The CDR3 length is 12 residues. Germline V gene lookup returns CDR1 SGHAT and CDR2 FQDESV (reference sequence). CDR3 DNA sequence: TGTGCCAGCAGCGGAACGATCAATGAGCAGTTCTTC. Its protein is CASSGTINEQFF.

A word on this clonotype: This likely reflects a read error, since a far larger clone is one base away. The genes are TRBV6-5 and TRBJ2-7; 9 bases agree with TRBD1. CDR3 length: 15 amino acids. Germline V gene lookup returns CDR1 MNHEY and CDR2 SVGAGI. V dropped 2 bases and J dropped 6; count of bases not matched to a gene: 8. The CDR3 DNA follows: TGTGCCAGCAGTTACCCCGGGACAGGGTGGGGCGAGCAGTACTTC. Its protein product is CASSYPGTGWGEQYF.

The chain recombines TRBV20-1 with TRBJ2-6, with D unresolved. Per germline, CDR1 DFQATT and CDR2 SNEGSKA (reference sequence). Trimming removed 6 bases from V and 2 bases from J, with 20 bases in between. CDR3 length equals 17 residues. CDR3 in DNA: TGCAGTGCCTTCCGTGGCGGCGTTCCCCCTGGGGCCAACGTCCTGACTTTC. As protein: CSAFRGGVPPGANVLTF.

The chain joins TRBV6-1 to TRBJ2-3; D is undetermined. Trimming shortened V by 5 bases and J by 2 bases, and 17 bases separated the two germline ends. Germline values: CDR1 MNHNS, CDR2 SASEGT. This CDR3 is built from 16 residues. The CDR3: CASSTRTHPSTDTQYF. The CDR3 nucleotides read TGTGCCAGCAGTACCCGGACCCACCCTTCCACAGATACGCAGTATTTT.

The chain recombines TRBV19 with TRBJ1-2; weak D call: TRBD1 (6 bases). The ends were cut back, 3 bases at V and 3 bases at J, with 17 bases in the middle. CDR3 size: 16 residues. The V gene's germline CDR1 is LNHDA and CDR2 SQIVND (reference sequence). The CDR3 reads CASSIPDRVGYYGYTF. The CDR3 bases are TGTGCCAGTAGTATTCCGGACAGAGTCGGGTACTATGGCTACACCTTC.

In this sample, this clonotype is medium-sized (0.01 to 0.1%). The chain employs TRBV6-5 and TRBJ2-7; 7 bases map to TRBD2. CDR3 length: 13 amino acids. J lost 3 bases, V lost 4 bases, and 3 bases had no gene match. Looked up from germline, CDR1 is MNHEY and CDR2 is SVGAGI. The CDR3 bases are TGTGCCAGCAGTTCCGGGGGGAACTACGAGCAGTACTTC. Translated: CASSSGGNYEQYF.

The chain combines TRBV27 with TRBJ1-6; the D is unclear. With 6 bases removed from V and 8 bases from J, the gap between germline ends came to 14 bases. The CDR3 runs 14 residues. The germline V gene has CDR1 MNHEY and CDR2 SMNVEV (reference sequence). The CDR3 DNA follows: TGTGCCAGCAGGTCCGGACTGGTGGATTCACCCCTCCACTTT. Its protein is CASRSGLVDSPLHF.

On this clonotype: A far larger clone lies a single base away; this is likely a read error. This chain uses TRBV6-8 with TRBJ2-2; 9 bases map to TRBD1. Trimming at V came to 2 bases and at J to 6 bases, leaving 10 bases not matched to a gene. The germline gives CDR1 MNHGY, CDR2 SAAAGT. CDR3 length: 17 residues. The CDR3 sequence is CASSYGLPWTGAGELFF. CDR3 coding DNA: TGTGCCAGCAGTTACGGGCTACCCTGGACAGGGGCCGGGGAGCTGTTTTTT.

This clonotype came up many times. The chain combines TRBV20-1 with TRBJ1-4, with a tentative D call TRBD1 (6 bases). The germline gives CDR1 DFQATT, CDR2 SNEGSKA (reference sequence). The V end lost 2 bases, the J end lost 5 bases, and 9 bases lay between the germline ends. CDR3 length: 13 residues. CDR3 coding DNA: TGCAGTGCTAGATGGCAGGGGAATGAAAAACTGTTTTTT. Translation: CSARWQGNEKLFF.

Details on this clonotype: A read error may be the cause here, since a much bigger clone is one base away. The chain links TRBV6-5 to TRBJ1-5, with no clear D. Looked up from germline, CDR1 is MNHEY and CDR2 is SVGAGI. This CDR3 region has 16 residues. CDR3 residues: CASSHSNSGRLWPQHF. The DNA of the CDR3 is TGTGCCAGCAGTCACTCAAACAGCGGTCGTTTGTGGCCCCAGCATTTT.

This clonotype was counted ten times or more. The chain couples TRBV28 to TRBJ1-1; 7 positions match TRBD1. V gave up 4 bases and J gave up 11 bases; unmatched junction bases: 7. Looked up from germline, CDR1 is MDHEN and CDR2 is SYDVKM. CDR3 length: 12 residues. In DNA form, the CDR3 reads TGTGCCAGCAGTTCACAGGGGCGCGCGGCTTTCTTT. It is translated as CASSSQGRAAFF.

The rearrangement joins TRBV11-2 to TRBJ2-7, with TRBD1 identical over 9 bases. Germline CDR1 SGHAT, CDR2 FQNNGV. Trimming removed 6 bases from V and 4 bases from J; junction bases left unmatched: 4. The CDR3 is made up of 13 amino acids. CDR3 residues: CASRKTGGYEQYF. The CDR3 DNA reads TGTGCCAGCAGAAAGACAGGGGGATACGAGCAGTACTTC.

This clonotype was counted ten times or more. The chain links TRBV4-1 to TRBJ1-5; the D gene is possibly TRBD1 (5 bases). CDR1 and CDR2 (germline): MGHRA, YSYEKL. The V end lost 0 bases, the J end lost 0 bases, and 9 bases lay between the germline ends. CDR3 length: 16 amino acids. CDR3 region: CASSQDMRGSNQPQHF. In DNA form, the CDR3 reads TGCGCCAGCAGCCAAGATATGAGGGGTAGCAATCAGCCCCAGCATTTT.